This TCR beta chain was profiled in a study of neurological immune-mediated disorders. TCRdb recomputed calls from the 5' RACE reads with MiXCR, one row per CDR3 protein. The repertoire holds about 55,000 distinct CDR3 sequences, with 3% to 4% as singletons. This clonotype was picked up many times. Its antigen remains unknown. Study conclusions and caveats: The greatest TCR clonal expansion appeared in HTLV-1-associated myelopathy and the smallest, falling below healthy controls, in multiple sclerosis. TCR-beta repertoires seemed private in all groups, with no expanded CDR3 amino acid sequences shared.

The ends lost 6 bases at V and 7 bases at J; junction bases unmatched: 11. The CDR3 loop spans 15 amino acids. Germline values: CDR1 MNHEY, CDR2 SMNVEV (reference sequence). This receptor was obtained from a man aged 55 to 70 with multiple sclerosis. The V call is TRBV27, the J call TRBJ2-2; TRBD1 aligns across 7 bases. Sample: PBMCs. CDR3 nucleotide sequence: TGTGCCAGCAGAAGGGGGCAGGGGCCTGGCGGGGAGCTGTTTTTT. Translated, it gives CASRRGQGPGGELFF.